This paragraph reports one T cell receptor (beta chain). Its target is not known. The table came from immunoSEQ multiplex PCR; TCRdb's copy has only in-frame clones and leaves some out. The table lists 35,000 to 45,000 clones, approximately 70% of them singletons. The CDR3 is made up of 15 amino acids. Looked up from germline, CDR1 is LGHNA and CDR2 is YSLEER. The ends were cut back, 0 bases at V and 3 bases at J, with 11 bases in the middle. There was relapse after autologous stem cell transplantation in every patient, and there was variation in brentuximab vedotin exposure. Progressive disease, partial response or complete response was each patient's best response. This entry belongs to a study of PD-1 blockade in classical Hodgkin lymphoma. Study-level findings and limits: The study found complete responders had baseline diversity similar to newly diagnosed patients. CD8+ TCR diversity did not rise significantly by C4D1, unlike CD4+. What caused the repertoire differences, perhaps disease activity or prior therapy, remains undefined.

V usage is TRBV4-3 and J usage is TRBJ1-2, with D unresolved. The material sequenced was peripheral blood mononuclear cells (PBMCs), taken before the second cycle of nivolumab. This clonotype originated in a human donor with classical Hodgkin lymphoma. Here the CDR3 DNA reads TGCGCCAGCAGCCAAGATTCCACTGACGACTATGGCTACACCTTC. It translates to CASSQDSTDDYGYTF.